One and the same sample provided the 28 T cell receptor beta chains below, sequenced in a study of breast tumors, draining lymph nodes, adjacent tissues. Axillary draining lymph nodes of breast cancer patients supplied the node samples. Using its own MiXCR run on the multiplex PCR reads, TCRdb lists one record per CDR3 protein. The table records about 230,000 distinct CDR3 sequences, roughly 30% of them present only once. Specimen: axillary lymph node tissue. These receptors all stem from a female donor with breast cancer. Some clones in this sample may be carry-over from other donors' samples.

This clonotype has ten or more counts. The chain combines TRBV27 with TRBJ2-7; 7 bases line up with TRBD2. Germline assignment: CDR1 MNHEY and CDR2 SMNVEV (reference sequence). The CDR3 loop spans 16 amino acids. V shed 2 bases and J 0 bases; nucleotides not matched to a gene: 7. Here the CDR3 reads CASSLTSGGSSYEQYF. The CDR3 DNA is TGTGCCAGCAGTTTAACCTCGGGCGGGAGCTCCTACGAGCAGTACTTC.

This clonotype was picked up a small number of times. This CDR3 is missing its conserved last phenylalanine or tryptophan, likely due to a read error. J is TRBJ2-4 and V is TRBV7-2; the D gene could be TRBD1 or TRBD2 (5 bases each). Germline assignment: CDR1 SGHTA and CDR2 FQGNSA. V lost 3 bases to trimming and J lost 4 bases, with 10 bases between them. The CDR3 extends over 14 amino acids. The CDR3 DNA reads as TGTGCCAGCAGCTTGGGACCGGGGAAAAACATTCAGTACCTC. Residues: CASSLGPGKNIQYL.

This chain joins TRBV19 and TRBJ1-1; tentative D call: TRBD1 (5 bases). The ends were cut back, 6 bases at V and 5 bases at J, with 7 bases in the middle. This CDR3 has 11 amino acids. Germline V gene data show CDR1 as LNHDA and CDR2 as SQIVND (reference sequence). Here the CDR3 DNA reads TGTGCCAGTAGGGCAGGGACTGAAGCTTTCTTT. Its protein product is CASRAGTEAFF.

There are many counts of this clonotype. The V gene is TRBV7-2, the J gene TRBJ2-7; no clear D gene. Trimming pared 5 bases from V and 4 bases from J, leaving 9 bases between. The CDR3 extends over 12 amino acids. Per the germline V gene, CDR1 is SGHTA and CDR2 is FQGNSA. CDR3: CASSQTLYEQYF. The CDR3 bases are TGTGCCAGCAGCCAAACCCTTTACGAGCAGTACTTC.

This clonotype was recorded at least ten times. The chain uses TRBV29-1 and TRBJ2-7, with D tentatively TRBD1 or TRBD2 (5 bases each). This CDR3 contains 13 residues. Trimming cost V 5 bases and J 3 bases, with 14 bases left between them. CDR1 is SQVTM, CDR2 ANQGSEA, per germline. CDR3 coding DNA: TGCAGCGTTCCCGGGACCACCCTCTACGAGCAGTACTTC. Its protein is CSVPGTTLYEQYF.

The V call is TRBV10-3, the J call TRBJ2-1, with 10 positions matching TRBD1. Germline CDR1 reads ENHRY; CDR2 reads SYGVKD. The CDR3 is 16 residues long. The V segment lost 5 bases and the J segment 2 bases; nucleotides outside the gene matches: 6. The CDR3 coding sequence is TGTGCCATCAGTCCAGGGGACAGGGGTCCCTACAATGAGCAGTTCTTC. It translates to CAISPGDRGPYNEQFF.

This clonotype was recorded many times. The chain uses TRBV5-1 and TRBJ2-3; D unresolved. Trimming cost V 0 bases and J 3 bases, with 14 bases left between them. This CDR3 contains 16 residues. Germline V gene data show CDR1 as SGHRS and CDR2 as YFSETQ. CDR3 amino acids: CASSLGTATQTDTQYF. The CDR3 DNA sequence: TGCGCCAGCAGCTTGGGAACGGCCACCCAGACAGATACGCAGTATTTT. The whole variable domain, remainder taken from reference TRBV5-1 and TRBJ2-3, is KAGVTQTPRYLIKTRGQQVTLSCSPISGHRSVSWYQQTPGQGLQFLFEYFSETQRNKGNFPGRFSGRQFSNSRSEMNVSTLELGDSALYLCASSLGTATQTDTQYFGPGTRLTVL.

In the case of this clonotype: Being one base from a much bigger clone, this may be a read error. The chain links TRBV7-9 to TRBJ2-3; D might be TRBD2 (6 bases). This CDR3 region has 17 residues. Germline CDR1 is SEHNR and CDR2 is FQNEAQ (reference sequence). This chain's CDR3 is CASSLDSGSPSTDPQYF. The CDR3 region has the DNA TGTGCCAGCAGCTTAGATAGCGGATCCCCTAGCACAGATCCGCAGTATTTT.

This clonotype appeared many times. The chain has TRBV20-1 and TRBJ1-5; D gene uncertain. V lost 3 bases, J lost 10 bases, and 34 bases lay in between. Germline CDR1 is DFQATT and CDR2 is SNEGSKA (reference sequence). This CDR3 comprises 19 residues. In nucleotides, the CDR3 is TGCAGTGCTAGGGGGTCCAATTGGGAACGGAAAACAGACCCATTACCCCAGCATTTT. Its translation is CSARGSNWERKTDPLPQHF.

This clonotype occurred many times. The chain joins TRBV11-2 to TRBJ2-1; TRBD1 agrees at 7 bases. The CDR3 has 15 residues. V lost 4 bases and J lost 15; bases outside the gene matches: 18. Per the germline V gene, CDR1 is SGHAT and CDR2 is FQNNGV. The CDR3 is CASSSQPGQLIIPFF. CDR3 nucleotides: TGTGCCAGCAGCTCCCAGCCGGGACAGCTGATAATACCGTTCTTC.

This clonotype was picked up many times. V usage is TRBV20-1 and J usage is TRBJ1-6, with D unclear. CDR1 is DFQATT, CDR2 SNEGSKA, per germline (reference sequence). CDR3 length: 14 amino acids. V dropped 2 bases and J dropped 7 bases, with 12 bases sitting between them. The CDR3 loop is CSARPGSVNSPLHF. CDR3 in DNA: TGCAGTGCTAGACCTGGATCGGTCAATTCACCCCTCCACTTT.

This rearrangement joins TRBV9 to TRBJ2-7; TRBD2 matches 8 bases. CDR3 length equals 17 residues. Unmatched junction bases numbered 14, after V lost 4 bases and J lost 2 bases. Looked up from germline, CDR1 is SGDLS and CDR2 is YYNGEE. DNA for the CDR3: TGTGCCAGCAGCCCGGGGCTAGCGGGCGGGCCGGCCTACGAGCAGTACTTC. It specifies CASSPGLAGGPAYEQYF.

CDR3: CASSRQGAEAFF. The CDR3 region has the DNA TGTGCCAGCAGTCGACAGGGCGCTGAAGCTTTCTTT. The V and J genes are TRBV7-9 and TRBJ1-1; 7 nucleotides align to TRBD1. The V and J ends lost 6 bases and 6 bases, in that order; junction bases with no gene match: 4. The CDR3 loop spans 12 amino acids. Germline V CDR1 and CDR2: SEHNR, FQNEAQ (reference sequence).

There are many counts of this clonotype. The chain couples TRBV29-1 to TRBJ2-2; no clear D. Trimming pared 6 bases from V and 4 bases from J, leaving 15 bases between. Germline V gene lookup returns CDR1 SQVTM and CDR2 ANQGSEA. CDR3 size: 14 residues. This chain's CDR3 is CSVRVAGPTGELFF. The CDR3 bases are TGCAGCGTCCGGGTGGCAGGACCCACCGGGGAGCTGTTTTTT.

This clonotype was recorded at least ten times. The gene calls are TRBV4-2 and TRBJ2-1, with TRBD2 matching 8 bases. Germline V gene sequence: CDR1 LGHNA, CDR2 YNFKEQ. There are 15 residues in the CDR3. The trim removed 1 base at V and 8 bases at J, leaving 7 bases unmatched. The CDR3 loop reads CASSQGRAGGDEQFF. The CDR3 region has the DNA TGTGCCAGCAGCCAAGGTAGGGCGGGAGGTGATGAGCAGTTCTTC.

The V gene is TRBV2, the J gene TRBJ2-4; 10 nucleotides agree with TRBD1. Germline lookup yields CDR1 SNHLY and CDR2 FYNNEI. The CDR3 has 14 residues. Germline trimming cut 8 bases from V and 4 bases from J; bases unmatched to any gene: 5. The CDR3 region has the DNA TGTGCCAGCTCCGGACAGGGGGGGAAAAACATTCAGTACTTC. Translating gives CASSGQGGKNIQYF.

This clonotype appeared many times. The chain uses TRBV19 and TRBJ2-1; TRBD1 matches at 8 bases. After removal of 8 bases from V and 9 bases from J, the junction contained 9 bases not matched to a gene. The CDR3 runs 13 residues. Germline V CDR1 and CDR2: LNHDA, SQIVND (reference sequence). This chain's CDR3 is CASDRGGRGEQFF. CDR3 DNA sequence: TGTGCCAGTGACAGGGGTGGACGTGGTGAGCAGTTCTTC.

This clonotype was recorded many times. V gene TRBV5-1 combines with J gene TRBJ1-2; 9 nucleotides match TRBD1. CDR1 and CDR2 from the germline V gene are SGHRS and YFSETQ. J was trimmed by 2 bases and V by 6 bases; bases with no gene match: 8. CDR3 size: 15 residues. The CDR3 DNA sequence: TGCGCCAGCACCCGAGAGACAGGGGGAAACTATGGCTACACCTTC. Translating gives CASTRETGGNYGYTF. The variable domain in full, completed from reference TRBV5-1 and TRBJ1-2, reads KAGVTQTPRYLIKTRGQQVTLSCSPISGHRSVSWYQQTPGQGLQFLFEYFSETQRNKGNFPGRFSGRQFSNSRSEMNVSTLELGDSALYLCASTRETGGNYGYTFGSGTRLTVV.

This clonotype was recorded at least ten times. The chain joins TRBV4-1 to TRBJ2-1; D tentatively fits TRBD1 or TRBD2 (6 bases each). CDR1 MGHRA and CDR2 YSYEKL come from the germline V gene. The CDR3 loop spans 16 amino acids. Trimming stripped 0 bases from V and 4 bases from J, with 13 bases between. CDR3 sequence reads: CASSQEGGRIYNEQFF. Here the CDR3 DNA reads TGCGCCAGCAGCCAAGAAGGGGGGCGGATATACAATGAGCAGTTCTTC.

In DNA form, the CDR3 reads TGTGCCAGCAGTCCGGGACTAGCGGTACCGGAGACCCAGTACTTC. Protein product: CASSPGLAVPETQYF. V usage is TRBV28 and J usage is TRBJ2-5; 11 bases agree with TRBD2. Germline values: CDR1 MDHEN, CDR2 SYDVKM. The trim removed 5 bases at V and 5 bases at J, leaving 7 bases unmatched. The CDR3 is made up of 15 amino acids.

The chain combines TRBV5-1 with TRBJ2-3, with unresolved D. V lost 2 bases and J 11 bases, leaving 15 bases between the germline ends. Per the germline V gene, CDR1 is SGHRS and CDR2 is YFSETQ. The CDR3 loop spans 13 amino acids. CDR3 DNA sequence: TGCGCCAGCAGCTTTAAATCAAGCAGTGAGCAGTATTTT. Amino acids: CASSFKSSSEQYF.

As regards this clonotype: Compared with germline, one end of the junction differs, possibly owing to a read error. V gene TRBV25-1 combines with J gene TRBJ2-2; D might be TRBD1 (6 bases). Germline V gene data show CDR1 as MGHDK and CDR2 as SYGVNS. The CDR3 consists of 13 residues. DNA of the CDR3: TGTGCCAGCAGTCCACAGGGAACCGGGGAGCCGTTTTTT. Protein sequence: CASSPQGTGEPFF.

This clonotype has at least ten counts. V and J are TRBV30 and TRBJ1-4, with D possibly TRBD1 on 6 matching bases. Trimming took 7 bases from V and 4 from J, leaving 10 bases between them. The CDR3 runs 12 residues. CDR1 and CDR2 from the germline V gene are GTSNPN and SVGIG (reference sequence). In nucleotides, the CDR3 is TGTGCCTTAGGGGGGCATAATGAAAAACTGTTTTTT. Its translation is CALGGHNEKLFF.

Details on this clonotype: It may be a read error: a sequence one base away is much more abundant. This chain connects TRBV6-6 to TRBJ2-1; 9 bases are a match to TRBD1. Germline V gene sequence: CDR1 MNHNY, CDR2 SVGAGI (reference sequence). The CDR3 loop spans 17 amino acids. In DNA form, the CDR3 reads TGTGCCAGCGGTTACTATCCCTGGACAGGGGAATATAATGAGCAGTTCTTC. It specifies CASGYYPWTGEYNEQFF.

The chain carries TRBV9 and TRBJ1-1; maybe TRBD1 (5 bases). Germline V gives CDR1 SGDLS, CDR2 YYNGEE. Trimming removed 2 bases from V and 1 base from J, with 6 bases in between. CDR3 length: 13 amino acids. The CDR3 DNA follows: TGTGCCAGCAGCGTTAGGGGGAACACTGAAGCTTTCTTT. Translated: CASSVRGNTEAFF.

DNA of the CDR3: TGTGCCAGCAGCCAAGATTTGAGCACAGATACGCAGTATTTT. Residues: CASSQDLSTDTQYF. The rearrangement uses TRBV14 and TRBJ2-3; D gene unclear. CDR1 is SGHDN and CDR2 is FVKESK in the germline V gene. The CDR3 runs 14 residues. V was cut by 0 bases and J by 0 bases, with 4 bases left in between.

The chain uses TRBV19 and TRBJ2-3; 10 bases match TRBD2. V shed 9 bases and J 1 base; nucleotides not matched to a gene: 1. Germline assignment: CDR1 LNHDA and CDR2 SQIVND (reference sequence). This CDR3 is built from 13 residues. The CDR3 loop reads CARLAGGTDTQYF. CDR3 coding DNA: TGTGCCAGGCTAGCGGGAGGCACAGATACGCAGTATTTT. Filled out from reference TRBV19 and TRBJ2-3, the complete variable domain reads DGGITQSPKYLFRKEGQNVTLSCEQNLNHDAMYWYRQDPGQGLRLIYYSQIVNDFQKGDIAEGYSVSREKKESFPLTVTSAQKNPTAFYLCARLAGGTDTQYFGPGTRLTVL.

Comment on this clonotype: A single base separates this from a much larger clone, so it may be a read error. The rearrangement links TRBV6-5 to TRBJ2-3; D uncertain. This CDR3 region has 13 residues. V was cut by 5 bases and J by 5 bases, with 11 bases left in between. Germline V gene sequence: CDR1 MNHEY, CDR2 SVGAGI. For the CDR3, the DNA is TGTGCCAGCAGTCACCAGAAGGGAGATACGCAGTATTTT. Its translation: CASSHQKGDTQYF.